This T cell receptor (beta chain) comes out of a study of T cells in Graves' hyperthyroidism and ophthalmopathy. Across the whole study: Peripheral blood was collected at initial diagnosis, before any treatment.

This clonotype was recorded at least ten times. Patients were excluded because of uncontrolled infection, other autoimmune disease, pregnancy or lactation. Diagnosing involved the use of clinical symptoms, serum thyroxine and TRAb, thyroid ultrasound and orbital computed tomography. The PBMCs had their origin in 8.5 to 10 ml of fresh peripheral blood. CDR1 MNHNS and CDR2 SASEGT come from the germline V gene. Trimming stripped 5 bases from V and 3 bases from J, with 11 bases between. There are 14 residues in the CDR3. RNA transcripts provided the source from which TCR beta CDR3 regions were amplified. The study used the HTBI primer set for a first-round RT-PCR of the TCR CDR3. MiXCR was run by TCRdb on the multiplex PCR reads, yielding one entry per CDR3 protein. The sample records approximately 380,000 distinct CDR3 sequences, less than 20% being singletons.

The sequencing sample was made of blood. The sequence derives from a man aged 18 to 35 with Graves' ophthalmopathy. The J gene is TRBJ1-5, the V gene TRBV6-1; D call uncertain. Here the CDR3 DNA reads TGTGCCAGCAGTTCCCAACAGTCCAATCAGCCCCAGCATTTT. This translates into CASSSQQSNQPQHF.